Following are 2 T cell receptor beta chains from one sample sequenced in a study of cytomegalovirus exposure and HLA in healthy donors. Primers for the PCR totalled 60 Vbeta and 13 Jbeta. Data came from immunoSEQ multiplex PCR; TCRdb stores just in-frame clones and leaves some out. The sample includes under 130,000 clones, over 70% of them seen just once. Sequences were obtained from PBMCs. These receptors originate from a male donor in good health and CMV-seronegative.

The V call is TRBV2, the J call TRBJ1-4; D uncertain. CDR1 and CDR2 (germline): SNHLY, FYNNEI. The CDR3 is made up of 19 amino acids. Trimming took 7 bases from V and 4 from J, leaving 28 bases between them. CDR3 sequence: CASIASTRWEARINEKLFF. The CDR3 DNA reads TGTGCCAGCATTGCGAGCACCCGTTGGGAGGCACGGATTAATGAAAAACTGTTTTTT.

The chain has TRBV9 and TRBJ2-3; possible D gene TRBD1, 7 bases. CDR3 size: 18 residues. CDR1 and CDR2 (germline): SGDLS, YYNGEE. V was shortened by 1 base and J by 0 bases, with 18 bases between the two germline ends. The CDR3 is CASSVKGAGYRSTDTQYF. The DNA for the CDR3 is TGTGCCAGCAGCGTAAAGGGGGCGGGGTATCGTAGCACAGATACGCAGTATTTT.